This T cell receptor beta chain is from a study of control samples from healthy donors and cancer patients. The table lists this clone with a count of one. Assay used: immunoSEQ multiplex PCR; TCRdb lists only in-frame clones, some missing. The table records 350,000 to 450,000 clones, over 75% of them present only once. This CDR3 region has 13 residues. Germline V gene data show CDR1 as MNHEY and CDR2 as SMNVEV (reference sequence). V was pared by 6 bases and J by 4 bases, with 12 bases between. The sample comprised PBMCs. The TCR was taken from a man aged 40-49 years with head and neck cancer. The rearrangement links TRBV27 to TRBJ1-1; no definite D call. CDR3 amino acids: CASSQSIFTEAFF. Here the CDR3 DNA reads TGTGCCAGCAGCCAGTCCATATTCACTGAAGCTTTCTTT.